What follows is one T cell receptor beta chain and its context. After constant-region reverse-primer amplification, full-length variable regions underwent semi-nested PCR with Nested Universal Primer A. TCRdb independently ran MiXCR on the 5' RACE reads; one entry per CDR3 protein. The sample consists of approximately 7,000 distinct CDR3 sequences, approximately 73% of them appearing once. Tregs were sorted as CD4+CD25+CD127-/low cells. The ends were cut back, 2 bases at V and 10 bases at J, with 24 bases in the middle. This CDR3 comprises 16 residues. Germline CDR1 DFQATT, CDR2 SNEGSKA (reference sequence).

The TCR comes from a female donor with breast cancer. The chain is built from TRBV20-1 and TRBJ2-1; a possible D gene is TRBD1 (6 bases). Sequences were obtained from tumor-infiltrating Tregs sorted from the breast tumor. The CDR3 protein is CSARSTPGHGIYEQFF. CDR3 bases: TGCAGTGCTAGATCGACCCCGGGACACGGGATCTACGAGCAGTTCTTC.